This entry concerns a single T cell receptor (beta chain). No cognate antigen has been identified for it. Base qualities are not at hand, and no much larger clone is one base apart. The CDR3 regions of human TCRbeta chains were subjected to immunosequencing. On the authors' methods: Repertoire TCRs were checked for matches against a reference library of SARS-CoV-2-specific TCRs that had been generated using the MIRA antigen-specificity platform. Breadth meant the fraction of unique TCRs that were SARS-CoV-2-associated, whereas depth meant the fraction of total T cells that were SARS-CoV-2-associated. Each spike-specific TCR was assigned to its reactive spike region and to a CD4 or CD8 class using the MIRA data. Log10-transformed breadth and depth values were compared by one-way ANOVA with Sidak's multiple comparisons tests. In its TCRdb copy, this immuneACCESS table keeps in-frame sequences only and misses some clones. Where compared with another copy, unresolved V genes explain less than half of these, and the others have no known cause. That table gives V, J and clone size, and the DNA gave D and trimming. Across this sample there are around 130,000 clones, with over 75% seen only once. The ten largest make up 9% to 9.5% of the sample.

The data are from a study of T cell responses to AZD1222 COVID-19 vaccine (dated by TCRdb to about 2021). Turning to the overall study: AZD1222 recipients with second doses at about 4 weeks or about 12 weeks were pooled, because spike-specific TCR depth and breadth did not differ between schedules. Enrollment into the trials was organized by age into subgroups of 18-55, 56-69 and 70-plus years, and those subgroups contained around 150, 28 and 57 TCR-sequenced participants, respectively. TCR sequencing was performed for about 250 trial participants, of whom roughly 200 were given two doses of AZD1222 and 26 were given two doses of MenACWY control vaccine.

Here is what the overall study found, with its caveats: Spike-specific TCR breadth and depth rose significantly after two AZD1222 doses compared with day 0 and with MenACWY recipients. Only five to seven AZD1222 recipients were SARS-CoV-2 seropositive at baseline, limiting conclusions about previously exposed vaccinees. The vaccine-associated CD4 TCRs covered the entire spike protein, and the dominant responses fell in regions 160-218 and 743-854. Nearly half of unique spike-specific TCRs reportedly recognized epitopes outside regions mutated in the B.1.351 and B.1.1.7 variants. Because no day 14 peak-response samples were available, repertoires were characterized only after the peak T cell response. Participants were mostly white British and included more females than males, and it was suggested by the authors that clonal diversity may have been underestimated. The 56-69-year group was small, and its depth increase did not reach significance, likely because of low power.

This specimen's time point label, interpreted: baseline before first vaccination. Vaccinee samples were obtained from the UK trials COV001 and COV002, which included a single-blind randomized controlled phase 2/3 trial of AZD1222 (ChAdOx1 nCoV-19) in healthy adults. For TCRbeta chain sequencing, PBMC samples from trial participants were taken at day 0 and at day 28 after the second dose. CDR3 length: 15 amino acids, cysteine to phenylalanine. Only the CDR3 DNA is retained, 45 bases long and in frame from the first base. Trimming removed 3 bases from V and 0 bases from J, leaving 9 bases between the germline ends. CDR1 and CDR2 are read off the germline V gene as SGHTA and FQGNSA.

This sequence was found in an adult in good health. The source was peripheral blood, collected on day 0 of AZD1222 vaccination. The chain was built from TRBV7-2 and TRBJ1-3; there is no confident call for the D gene. CDR3 region: CASSFQPSSGNTIYF. At the DNA level, the sequence is TGTGCCAGCAGCTTTCAGCCCAGCTCTGGAAACACCATATATTTT.